This T cell receptor (beta chain) was identified during a study of blood T cell repertoires in COVID-19. Repertoires were generated with immunoSEQ multiplex PCR, while TCRdb's copy carries only in-frame clones and drops some. Here the sample spans 100,000 to 120,000 clones, over 65% being singletons. The clonotype originates from a woman over 75 with acute or convalescent COVID-19. Sequencing used peripheral blood.

The CDR3 is CASSPGTGGVLSGRTSSGANVLTF. CDR3 DNA: TGTGCCAGCTCACCCGGGACAGGGGGCGTTTTGAGCGGGAGAACAAGTTCCGGGGCCAACGTCCTGACTTTC. The V gene is TRBV18, the J gene TRBJ2-6, with TRBD1 matching 12 bases. CDR3 length equals 24 residues. The germline V gene encodes CDR1 KGHSH and CDR2 LQKENI. The V segment lost 3 bases and the J segment 4 bases; nucleotides outside the gene matches: 25.